This entry lists 18 T cell receptor beta chains sequenced from one sample in a study of blood T cell repertoires in COVID-19. TCRdb's table, derived via immunoSEQ multiplex PCR, lists solely in-frame clones and lacks some. The sample includes 150,000 to 250,000 clones, roughly 79% of them seen just once. Sequencing was performed on peripheral blood. The receptors here all came from a human donor with acute or convalescent COVID-19. The donor label of this sample is uncertain.

The table lists this clone with many counts. The chain combines TRBV29-1 with TRBJ2-7; possible D gene TRBD2, 6 bases. Germline V gene data show CDR1 as SQVTM and CDR2 as ANQGSEA. Trimming removed 4 bases from V and 5 bases from J, with 12 bases in between. The CDR3 runs 12 residues. Here the CDR3 reads CSVGQGGHEQYF. The CDR3 DNA sequence: TGCAGCGTTGGCCAGGGAGGCCACGAGCAGTACTTC.

This clone occurred once. This sample includes further DNA sequences coding for the same CDR3. The chain uses TRBV7-9 and TRBJ2-7; a possible D gene is TRBD2 (6 bases). The germline gives CDR1 SEHNR, CDR2 FQNEAQ (reference sequence). There are 14 residues in the CDR3. With 3 bases removed from V and 0 bases from J, the gap between germline ends came to 9 bases. The CDR3 region is CASSLGLRSYEQYF. The CDR3 nucleotides are TGTGCCAGCAGCTTGGGACTCCGCTCCTACGAGCAGTACTTC.

This clone was detected once. The chain employs TRBV7-8 and TRBJ1-1; D might be TRBD1 (6 bases). The germline V gene encodes CDR1 SGHVS and CDR2 FQNEAQ. CDR3 length: 13 residues. V lost 2 bases, J lost 4 bases, and 8 bases lay in between. The CDR3 loop is CASSLKQGTEAFF. The DNA of the CDR3 is TGTGCCAGCAGCTTAAAACAGGGCACTGAAGCTTTCTTT.

The V call is TRBV7-8, the J call TRBJ2-7; D ambiguous. Germline CDR1 is SGHVS and CDR2 is FQNEAQ. Between the trimmed V and J ends, which lost 1 base and 3 bases, there was a span of 13 bases. The CDR3 extends over 15 amino acids. The CDR3 reads CASSLGTGIDYEQYF. CDR3 DNA: TGTGCCAGCAGCTTAGGTACCGGTATCGACTACGAGCAGTACTTC. The variable domain in full, completed from reference TRBV7-8 and TRBJ2-7, reads GAGVSQSPRYKVAKRGQDVALRCDPISGHVSLFWYQQALGQGPEFLTYFQNEAQLDKSGLPSDRFFAERPEGSVSTLKIQRTQQEDSAVYLCASSLGTGIDYEQYFGPGTRLTVT.

This chain joins TRBV11-1 and TRBJ2-7; the D gene is possibly TRBD1 (6 bases). The CDR3 contains 12 residues. Germline V gene lookup returns CDR1 SGHAT and CDR2 FQDESV (reference sequence). Trimming stripped 6 bases from V and 7 bases from J, with 13 bases between. This CDR3 is CASSRTGLEQYF. The DNA of the CDR3 is TGTGCCAGCAGTAGAACAGGGTTGGAGCAGTACTTC.

The chain couples TRBV5-1 to TRBJ2-2, with 7 bases fitting TRBD1. The CDR3 covers 15 residues. In germline, CDR1 is SGHRS, CDR2 YFSETQ. With V trimmed by 4 bases and J by 2 bases, 5 bases remained unmatched. CDR3 sequence: CASSPRQGNTGELFF. The CDR3 DNA reads TGCGCCAGCAGCCCTAGACAGGGCAACACCGGGGAGCTGTTTTTT.

For the CDR3, the DNA is TGTGCCAGCAGCTTGGGGGACAGAGTTTCACCCCTCCACTTT. Its protein product is CASSLGDRVSPLHF. This chain joins TRBV5-8 and TRBJ1-6; 7 bases are a match to TRBD1. V shed 0 bases, J shed 9 bases, and the junction held 3 bases outside the gene matches. Germline V gene sequence: CDR1 SGHTS, CDR2 YDEGEE. The CDR3 sequence is 14 residues long.

The rearrangement uses TRBV28 and TRBJ2-5, with 8 bases fitting TRBD1. CDR1 MDHEN and CDR2 SYDVKM come from the germline V gene. V shed 5 bases and J 5 bases; nucleotides not matched to a gene: 10. The CDR3 has 15 amino acids. CDR3 nucleotides: TGTGCCAGCAGTACCGACAGGGGAGGTGTGGAGACCCAGTACTTC. Amino acids: CASSTDRGGVETQYF.

The rearrangement links TRBV2 to TRBJ1-2; D ambiguous. V gave up 1 base and J gave up 1 base, with 19 bases separating them. Germline CDR1 is SNHLY and CDR2 is FYNNEI. The CDR3 spans 18 residues. CDR3 nucleotides: TGTGCCAGCAGTGAAGTGGCTTATTCGGCAGCGGGTAACTATGGCTACACCTTC. Protein: CASSEVAYSAAGNYGYTF.

The DNA for the CDR3 is TGTGCCAGCAGCGCCTTTTCACAGGGAGCGTACAATGAGCAGTTCTTC. Its translation is CASSAFSQGAYNEQFF. The chain employs TRBV7-8 and TRBJ2-1; D is perhaps TRBD1 (6 bases). Germline loops: CDR1 SGHVS, CDR2 FQNEAQ. The CDR3 is 16 amino acids. V was trimmed by 5 bases and J by 4 bases, leaving 18 bases between them.

The chain couples TRBV18 to TRBJ2-7; D is perhaps TRBD2 (5 bases). Germline CDR1 and CDR2: KGHSH and LQKENI. V was cut by 6 bases and J by 2 bases, with 11 bases left in between. CDR3 length equals 13 residues. Here the CDR3 DNA reads TGTGCCAGCTCTCAGTACGGGACCTACGAGCAGTACTTC. Translation: CASSQYGTYEQYF.

This clone appeared once. V is TRBV7-9 and J is TRBJ2-7; 8 nucleotides line up with TRBD1. Germline loops: CDR1 SEHNR, CDR2 FQNEAQ (reference sequence). Losses at the gene ends were 2 bases for V and 5 bases for J; bases not matched to a gene: 11. This CDR3 is built from 16 residues. CDR3 in amino acids: CASSLRQGAWGDEQYF. The CDR3 DNA reads TGTGCCAGCAGCTTACGGCAGGGGGCTTGGGGGGACGAGCAGTACTTC.

The gene calls are TRBV2 and TRBJ2-5, with 9 nucleotides matching TRBD2. Looked up from germline, CDR1 is SNHLY and CDR2 is FYNNEI. The CDR3 covers 14 residues. J was trimmed by 2 bases and V by 3 bases; bases with no gene match: 1. CDR3 amino acids: CASSDGLAQETQYF. CDR3 sequence (DNA): TGTGCCAGCAGTGACGGACTAGCGCAAGAGACCCAGTACTTC.

This clone was found a few times. The gene calls are TRBV28 and TRBJ1-1; D possibly corresponds to TRBD1 (6 bases). CDR1 MDHEN and CDR2 SYDVKM come from the germline V gene. This CDR3 region has 14 residues. V was clipped by 6 bases and J by 2 bases, with 13 bases between them. The CDR3 bases are TGTGCCAGCAGCCACCGGGACACTAACACTGAAGCTTTCTTT. It is translated as CASSHRDTNTEAFF.

There are a few counts of this clone. The V and J genes are TRBV4-3 and TRBJ1-1; 9 bases match TRBD1. Germline CDR1 and CDR2: LGHNA and YSLEER. Unmatched junction bases numbered 11, after V lost 3 bases and J lost 3 bases. The length of the CDR3 is 17 residues. CDR3 amino acids: CASSHAAGTGFYTEAFF. CDR3 DNA sequence: TGCGCCAGCAGCCATGCCGCCGGGACAGGGTTTTACACTGAAGCTTTCTTT.

This chain joins TRBV5-4 and TRBJ2-4, with D possibly TRBD1 on 5 matching bases. This CDR3 is built from 16 residues. V was cut by 0 bases and J by 0 bases, with 10 bases left in between. Germline assignment: CDR1 SGHNT and CDR2 YYREEE (reference sequence). CDR3 DNA sequence: TGTGCCAGCAGCTTGGGGGGCGCTTTAGCCAAAAACATTCAGTACTTC. Encoded protein: CASSLGGALAKNIQYF.

V is TRBV5-1 and J is TRBJ2-2; 14 nucleotides align to TRBD2. Germline V gene lookup returns CDR1 SGHRS and CDR2 YFSETQ. The CDR3 covers 17 residues. The trim removed 4 bases at V and 1 base at J, leaving 3 bases unmatched. The CDR3 sequence: CASSRLAGGRNTGELFF. CDR3 nucleotides: TGCGCCAGCAGCAGACTAGCGGGAGGGCGGAACACCGGGGAGCTGTTTTTT.

The chain uses TRBV7-2 and TRBJ2-7; 7 bases match TRBD2. CDR1 is SGHTA and CDR2 is FQGNSA in the germline V gene. The CDR3 sequence is 16 residues long. The V segment lost 5 bases and the J segment 6 bases; nucleotides outside the gene matches: 16. This CDR3 is CASSLFGDRGRSEQYF. The CDR3 DNA reads TGTGCCAGCAGCCTTTTCGGGGATCGCGGGAGAAGCGAGCAGTACTTC.